Below are 18 T cell receptor beta chains sequenced from a single sample in a study of blood T cell repertoires in COVID-19. Clones were sequenced by immunoSEQ multiplex PCR, and TCRdb holds only the in-frame ones, with some missing. The sample contains approximately 100,000 clones, approximately 90% of which appear only once. The sequenced material came from peripheral blood. The source is a human donor with acute or convalescent COVID-19. The donor label of this sample is uncertain.

The chain employs TRBV30 and TRBJ1-6; no clear D gene. Trimming stripped 2 bases from V and 7 bases from J, with 9 bases between. This CDR3 contains 13 residues. CDR1 and CDR2 from the germline V gene are GTSNPN and SVGIG (reference sequence). CDR3 amino acids: CAWSRQANSPLHF. CDR3 nucleotide sequence: TGTGCCTGGAGTCGGCAGGCAAATTCACCCCTCCACTTT.

This chain connects TRBV19 to TRBJ2-7, with TRBD1 identical over 8 bases. Germline CDR1 reads LNHDA; CDR2 reads SQIVND (reference sequence). The CDR3 is made up of 14 amino acids. Germline trimming cut 3 bases from V and 6 bases from J; bases unmatched to any gene: 7. The CDR3 sequence is CASSIVSGGGEQYF. DNA of the CDR3: TGTGCCAGTAGTATCGTGTCAGGGGGCGGCGAGCAGTACTTC. Looking up the rest from reference TRBV19 and TRBJ2-7 gives the full variable domain: DGGITQSPKYLFRKEGQNVTLSCEQNLNHDAMYWYRQDPGQGLRLIYYSQIVNDFQKGDIAEGYSVSREKKESFPLTVTSAQKNPTAFYLCASSIVSGGGEQYFGPGTRLTVT.

For the CDR3, the DNA is TGTGCCAGCAGACCGGGACTAGCGGTGGCTAGTCCAGATACGCAGTATTTT. This codes for CASRPGLAVASPDTQYF. The rearrangement links TRBV2 to TRBJ2-3; 11 nucleotides line up with TRBD2. CDR1 is SNHLY and CDR2 is FYNNEI in the germline V gene. J was trimmed by 4 bases and V by 6 bases; bases with no gene match: 12. There are 17 residues in the CDR3.

This chain connects TRBV5-4 to TRBJ1-4; D is possibly TRBD1 (6 bases). CDR1 SGHNT and CDR2 YYREEE come from the germline V gene (reference sequence). Trimming left V 5 bases short and J 7 bases short, with 12 bases between. This CDR3 has 13 amino acids. The CDR3 nucleotides are TGTGCCAGCAGTAAACAGGGCGTTGAAAAACTGTTTTTT. Encoded protein: CASSKQGVEKLFF.

The rearrangement uses TRBV7-2 and TRBJ1-3, with TRBD1 matching over 8 bases. The trim removed 6 bases at V and 2 bases at J, leaving 3 bases unmatched. The germline V gene encodes CDR1 SGHTA and CDR2 FQGNSA. This CDR3 has 14 amino acids. Here the CDR3 reads CASRTQGAGNTIYF. The CDR3 DNA follows: TGTGCCAGCAGAACACAGGGGGCTGGAAACACCATATATTTT.

The CDR3 loop is CASSLGGLGEKLFF. The CDR3 nucleotides are TGTGCCAGCAGCTTAGGTGGGCTCGGTGAAAAACTGTTTTTT. The chain combines TRBV7-9 with TRBJ1-4; the D is unclear. This CDR3 has 14 residues. V lost 1 base and J 7 bases, leaving 10 bases between the germline ends. Germline values: CDR1 SEHNR, CDR2 FQNEAQ (reference sequence).

The J gene is TRBJ2-7, the V gene TRBV18; 10 bases match TRBD1. Germline CDR1 is KGHSH and CDR2 is LQKENI. V dropped 4 bases and J dropped 6; count of bases not matched to a gene: 0. CDR3 size: 12 residues. The CDR3, as DNA: TGTGCCAGCTCACGGGACAGGGGCGAGCAGTACTTC. Translated: CASSRDRGEQYF.

V is TRBV28 and J is TRBJ1-4; possibly TRBD1 for D (6 bases). The germline CDR1 and CDR2 sequences are MDHEN and SYDVKM. The CDR3 is made up of 14 amino acids. The germline V and J ends were trimmed by 4 bases and 7 bases, with 13 bases remaining between them. The CDR3 region has the DNA TGTGCCAGCAGTTCTCAGGGGCTGAGTGAAAAACTGTTTTTT. It encodes CASSSQGLSEKLFF.

The chain is built from TRBV11-2 and TRBJ2-5, with 7 bases fitting TRBD2. There are 15 residues in the CDR3. V lost 1 base, J lost 4 bases, and 6 bases stayed unmatched. Germline V gene data show CDR1 as SGHAT and CDR2 as FQNNGV. CDR3 in amino acids: CASSLGGLVGETQYF. CDR3 nucleotide sequence: TGTGCCAGCAGCTTAGGAGGACTAGTGGGAGAGACCCAGTACTTC.

J is TRBJ2-1 and V is TRBV5-1, with D perhaps TRBD1 (6 bases). V was cut by 4 bases and J by 4 bases, with 18 bases left in between. CDR3 size: 16 residues. The V gene's germline CDR1 is SGHRS and CDR2 YFSETQ. CDR3 region: CASSPQDSRPYNEQFF. In DNA, the CDR3 is TGCGCCAGCAGCCCTCAGGACAGTAGACCTTACAATGAGCAGTTCTTC.

The gene calls are TRBV7-8 and TRBJ1-2; possibly TRBD1 for D (5 bases). Germline CDR1 and CDR2: SGHVS and FQNEAQ. V dropped 5 bases and J dropped 5 bases, with 27 bases sitting between them. The CDR3 has 18 residues. The CDR3 protein is CASSTPTRGHSWWYGYTF. Here the CDR3 DNA reads TGTGCCAGCAGCACACCTACCAGAGGACATTCGTGGTGGTATGGCTACACCTTC.

The chain joins TRBV4-3 to TRBJ1-4; D gene unclear. Germline-derived CDR1 and CDR2 are LGHNA and YSLEER. The V end lost 0 bases, the J end lost 6 bases, and 14 bases lay between the germline ends. The CDR3 is 16 residues long. The CDR3 coding sequence is TGCGCCAGCAGCCAAGATCTGCGAGGGAAGTATGAAAAACTGTTTTTT. This codes for CASSQDLRGKYEKLFF.

This chain links TRBV3-1 (or the pseudogene TRBV3-2) with TRBJ1-5; weak D call: TRBD1 (6 bases). In germline, CDR1 is LGHDT, CDR2 YNNKEL (reference sequence). V was cut by 3 bases and J by 2 bases, with 8 bases left in between. CDR3 size: 14 residues. The CDR3 DNA follows: TGTGCCAGCAGCCAGGGGGCGGGCAATCAGCCCCAGCATTTT. It specifies CASSQGAGNQPQHF.

The rearrangement uses TRBV30 and TRBJ1-5, with 11 bases identical to TRBD1. The CDR3 sequence is 14 residues long. V was clipped by 3 bases and J by 7 bases; unmatched bases: 5. CDR1 GTSNPN and CDR2 SVGIG come from the germline V gene (reference sequence). CDR3 in amino acids: CAWSRDRGRQPQHF. CDR3 in DNA: TGTGCCTGGAGCCGGGACAGGGGGAGGCAGCCCCAGCATTTT.

V gene TRBV28 combines with J gene TRBJ1-6; the D gene is possibly TRBD1 (5 bases). The CDR3 runs to 18 residues. Germline V gene data show CDR1 as MDHEN and CDR2 as SYDVKM. V was pared by 3 bases and J by 0 bases, with 15 bases between. The CDR3 loop reads CASSFGFSGGSYNSPLHF. As DNA, the CDR3 is TGTGCCAGCAGTTTTGGCTTCTCGGGGGGCTCCTATAATTCACCCCTCCACTTT.

As regards this clone: Sequence at one end of the junction differs from germline and may be a read error. The chain couples TRBV28 to TRBJ1-5; no reliable D call. Germline-derived CDR1 and CDR2 are MDHEN and SYDVKM. The CDR3 covers 15 residues. CDR3 DNA sequence: TGTGCCAGCCGGTACGGGGATCGTAGCTATCAGCCCCAGCATTTT. This gives the protein CASRYGDRSYQPQHF.

The chain couples TRBV6-1 to TRBJ2-5, with a possible D match to TRBD1 (5 bases). This CDR3 has 15 residues. V dropped 2 bases and J dropped 5 bases, with 15 bases sitting between them. The germline V gene encodes CDR1 MNHNS and CDR2 SASEGT. CDR3 bases: TGTGCCAGCAGTGAATGGGCAGGGTTAGTGGAGACCCAGTACTTC. Translating gives CASSEWAGLVETQYF.

This clone is a singleton in its sample. The chain joins TRBV28 to TRBJ1-1, with D hard to call. V dropped 5 bases and J dropped 1 base, with 8 bases sitting between them. The CDR3 loop spans 13 amino acids. In germline, CDR1 is MDHEN, CDR2 SYDVKM. The chain's CDR3 is CASSILGNTEAFF. Written as DNA, the CDR3 is TGTGCCAGCAGTATCCTAGGGAACACTGAAGCTTTCTTT.